Shown below are 13 T cell receptor beta chains from a single sample sequenced in a study of CD8+ T cells in alopecia areata. Sequencing used cDNA as its template, made by extracting RNA and reverse transcribing it. Here immunoSEQ multiplex PCR was the method, and the copy in TCRdb shows in-frame clones only, minus some. The sample shows 95,000 to 100,000 clones, more than 55% of them seen only once. The treatment is: oral pan-JAK inhibitor, 5-10 mg twice daily. Material: CD8+ T cells sorted from blood, obtained at week 4, from a patient treated with tofacitinib. Receptors were obtained from a human donor with alopecia areata.

This clone was recorded a few times. This chain links TRBV19 with TRBJ2-3, with 8 bases lining up with TRBD2. CDR1 LNHDA and CDR2 SQIVND come from the germline V gene (reference sequence). The CDR3 has 14 residues. V was clipped by 8 bases and J by 8 bases; unmatched bases: 12. CDR3 coding DNA: TGTGCCAGTTCCACAGGACTAGCTTCGGGTACGCAGTATTTT. This translates into CASSTGLASGTQYF. The complete variable domain, with remaining parts taken from reference TRBV19 and TRBJ2-3, reads DGGITQSPKYLFRKEGQNVTLSCEQNLNHDAMYWYRQDPGQGLRLIYYSQIVNDFQKGDIAEGYSVSREKKESFPLTVTSAQKNPTAFYLCASSTGLASGTQYFGPGTRLTVL.

This clone was seen a handful of times. The chain links TRBV29-1 to TRBJ2-7; D unclear. The CDR3 runs 15 residues. CDR1 is SQVTM and CDR2 is ANQGSEA in the germline V gene. V was shortened by 0 bases and J by 0 bases, with 12 bases between the two germline ends. The CDR3 DNA follows: TGCAGCGTTGAAGACAGGAGCCGCCCCTCCTACGAGCAGTACTTC. Its protein is CSVEDRSRPSYEQYF.

The chain combines TRBV13 with TRBJ2-5; a possible D gene is TRBD2 (6 bases). Trimming cost V 5 bases and J 5 bases, with 18 bases left between them. The germline V gene encodes CDR1 PRHDT and CDR2 FYEKMQ (reference sequence). This CDR3 is built from 15 residues. CDR3 loop: CASSHTQTREETQYF. The CDR3 nucleotides are TGTGCCAGCAGCCACACTCAAACCCGGGAGGAGACCCAGTACTTC.

In its sample, this clone was seen a few times. V is TRBV13 and J is TRBJ2-3, with 8 bases that match TRBD2. V lost 0 bases and J lost 1; bases outside the gene matches: 6. The CDR3 has 17 residues. In germline, CDR1 is PRHDT, CDR2 FYEKMQ (reference sequence). In nucleotides, the CDR3 is TGTGCCAGCAGCTTAGGCCGCAGCGGGGGACGCACAGATACGCAGTATTTT. This translates into CASSLGRSGGRTDTQYF.

This chain links TRBV19 with TRBJ2-7, with D hard to call. CDR3 length equals 14 residues. V lost 1 base and J 2 bases, leaving 9 bases between the germline ends. The germline V gene has CDR1 LNHDA and CDR2 SQIVND (reference sequence). CDR3 residues: CASSIGQSAYEQYF. The CDR3 nucleotides are TGTGCCAGTAGTATAGGGCAGAGTGCCTACGAGCAGTACTTC. The whole variable domain, filled in from reference TRBV19 and TRBJ2-7, reads DGGITQSPKYLFRKEGQNVTLSCEQNLNHDAMYWYRQDPGQGLRLIYYSQIVNDFQKGDIAEGYSVSREKKESFPLTVTSAQKNPTAFYLCASSIGQSAYEQYFGPGTRLTVT.

The chain carries TRBV9 and TRBJ2-7, with a possible D match to TRBD2 (6 bases). The germline gives CDR1 SGDLS, CDR2 YYNGEE. Trimming stripped 4 bases from V and 6 bases from J, with 14 bases between. The CDR3 length is 13 residues. CDR3 amino acids: CASSKGGEVEQYF. DNA of the CDR3: TGTGCCAGCAGCAAAGGCGGGGAAGTCGAGCAGTACTTC.

The J gene is TRBJ2-1, the V gene TRBV2, with TRBD2 identical over 10 bases. Germline CDR1 reads SNHLY; CDR2 reads FYNNEI. V shed 4 bases, J shed 8 bases, and the junction held 8 bases outside the gene matches. CDR3 length: 15 amino acids. Written as DNA, the CDR3 is TGTGCCAGCAGTGGTCCTAGCGGGAGTAGCCATGAGCAGTTCTTC. It encodes CASSGPSGSSHEQFF.

This chain links TRBV7-6 with TRBJ2-7; D unresolved. CDR3 length: 13 residues. The V gene's germline CDR1 is SGHVS and CDR2 FNYEAQ. V gave up 1 base and J gave up 4 bases, with 8 bases separating them. The CDR3: CASSLDSQYEQYF. The DNA of the CDR3 is TGTGCCAGCAGCTTAGATTCGCAGTACGAGCAGTACTTC.

V gene TRBV27 combines with J gene TRBJ1-3, with 7 bases aligning to TRBD1. The V and J ends lost 5 bases and 0 bases, in that order; junction bases with no gene match: 16. CDR3 size: 19 residues. Germline V gene data show CDR1 as MNHEY and CDR2 as SMNVEV (reference sequence). CDR3 coding DNA: TGTGCCAGCAGTCCACGGACAGGCAATAGGGGGATCTCTGGAAACACCATATATTTT. Translation gives CASSPRTGNRGISGNTIYF.

The chain joins TRBV27 to TRBJ2-1, with D possibly TRBD1 on 5 matching bases. Trimming left V 3 bases short and J 7 bases short, with 10 bases between. The CDR3 consists of 13 residues. Germline V gene data show CDR1 as MNHEY and CDR2 as SMNVEV (reference sequence). Written as DNA, the CDR3 is TGTGCCAGCAGTTTCGGCCCAGGGAATGAGCAGTTCTTC. It codes for CASSFGPGNEQFF.

The chain carries TRBV4-3 and TRBJ1-5; a possible D gene is TRBD1 (5 bases). CDR3 length: 15 amino acids. The V and J ends lost 1 base and 2 bases respectively, with 9 bases between them. Germline values: CDR1 LGHNA, CDR2 YSLEER. The CDR3: CASSQGGVCNQPQHF. The CDR3, as DNA: TGCGCCAGCAGCCAAGGGGGCGTTTGCAATCAGCCCCAGCATTTT.

J is TRBJ2-4 and V is TRBV15; D possibly corresponds to TRBD2 (5 bases). Germline loops: CDR1 LNHNV, CDR2 YYDKDF (reference sequence). The V end was cut by 2 bases, the J end by 2 bases, with 10 bases between. The CDR3 covers 15 residues. CDR3 region: CATSRHRGTKNIQYF. In DNA form, the CDR3 reads TGTGCCACCAGCAGACACCGGGGTACCAAAAACATTCAGTACTTC.

V and J are TRBV29-1 and TRBJ2-7; 12 bases are a match to TRBD1. Germline assignment: CDR1 SQVTM and CDR2 ANQGSEA. This CDR3 is 13 amino acids long. The junction had 7 bases not matched to a gene; V was cut back by 7 bases and J by 6 bases. In DNA form, the CDR3 reads TGCAGCGCTAGGGGGGACAGGGGGCTCGAGCAGTACTTC. Its protein is CSARGDRGLEQYF.